A single sample is the source of the 2 T cell receptor beta chains below, sequenced in a study of Graves' ophthalmopathy and Graves' hyperthyroidism. Amplification from RNA transcripts yielded the TCR beta CDR3 regions. Amplification began with first-round RT-PCR using HTBI primers, then second-round multiplex PCR was performed. From the multiplex PCR reads, TCRdb called clonotypes with MiXCR, one entry per CDR3 protein. The table records hundreds of thousands of distinct CDR3 sequences, more than 40% of them present only once. The sequencing input was peripheral blood. These receptors all come from an adult man with Graves' ophthalmopathy.

The rearrangement uses TRBV7-6 and TRBJ2-6, with 12 bases aligning to TRBD1. V gave up 5 bases and J gave up 3 bases; unmatched junction bases: 5. The CDR3 sequence is 17 residues long. CDR1 is SGHVS, CDR2 FNYEAQ, per germline. The CDR3 reads CASSPGQGAIGANVLTF. The CDR3 DNA follows: TGTGCCAGCAGCCCGGGACAGGGGGCTATTGGGGCCAACGTCCTGACTTTC.

This clonotype was counted at least ten times. The chain joins TRBV2 to TRBJ1-5, with 7 bases fitting TRBD1. There are 14 residues in the CDR3. Trimming cost V 6 bases and J 7 bases; bases outside gene matches: 9. Germline V gene lookup returns CDR1 SNHLY and CDR2 FYNNEI. For the CDR3, the DNA is TGTGCCAGCAGGACGGGACAGCCGAGACAGCCCCAGCATTTT. It is translated as CASRTGQPRQPQHF.